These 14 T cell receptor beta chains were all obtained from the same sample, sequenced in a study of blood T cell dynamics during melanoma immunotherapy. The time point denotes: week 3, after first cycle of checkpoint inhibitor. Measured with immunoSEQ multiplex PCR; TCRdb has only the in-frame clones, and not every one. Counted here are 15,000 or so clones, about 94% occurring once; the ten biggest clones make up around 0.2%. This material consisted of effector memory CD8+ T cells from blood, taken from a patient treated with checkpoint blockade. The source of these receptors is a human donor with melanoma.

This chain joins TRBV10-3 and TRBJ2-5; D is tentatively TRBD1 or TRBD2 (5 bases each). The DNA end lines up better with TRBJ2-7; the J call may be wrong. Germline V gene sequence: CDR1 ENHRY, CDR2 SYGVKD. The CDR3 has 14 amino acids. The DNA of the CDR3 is TGTGCCATCACTAACCCGGGACGGTACTACGAGCAGTACTTC. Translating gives CAITNPGRYYEQYF.

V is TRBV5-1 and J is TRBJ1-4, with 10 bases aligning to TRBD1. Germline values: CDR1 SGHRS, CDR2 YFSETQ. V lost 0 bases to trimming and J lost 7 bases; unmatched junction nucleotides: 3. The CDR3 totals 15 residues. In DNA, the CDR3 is TGCGCCAGCAGCTTGGCGGGACAGGGGTCTGAAAAACTGTTTTTT. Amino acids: CASSLAGQGSEKLFF.

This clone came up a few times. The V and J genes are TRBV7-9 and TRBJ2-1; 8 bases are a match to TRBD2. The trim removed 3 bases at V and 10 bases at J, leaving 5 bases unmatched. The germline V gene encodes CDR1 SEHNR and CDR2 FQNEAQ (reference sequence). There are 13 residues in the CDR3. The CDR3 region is CASSLGTSGEQFF. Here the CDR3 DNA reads TGTGCCAGCAGCTTGGGGACTAGTGGGGAGCAGTTCTTC.

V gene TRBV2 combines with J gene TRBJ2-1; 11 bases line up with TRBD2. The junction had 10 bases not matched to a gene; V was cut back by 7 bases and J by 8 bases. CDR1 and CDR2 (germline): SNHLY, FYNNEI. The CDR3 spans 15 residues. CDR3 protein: CASTQTSGISYEQFF. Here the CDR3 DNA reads TGTGCCAGCACCCAGACTAGCGGGATATCCTATGAGCAGTTCTTC. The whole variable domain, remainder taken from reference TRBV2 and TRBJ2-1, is EPEVTQTPSHQVTQMGQEVILRCVPISNHLYFYWYRQILGQKVEFLVSFYNNEISEKSEIFDDQFSVERPDGSNFTLKIRSTKLEDSAMYFCASTQTSGISYEQFFGPGTRLTVL.

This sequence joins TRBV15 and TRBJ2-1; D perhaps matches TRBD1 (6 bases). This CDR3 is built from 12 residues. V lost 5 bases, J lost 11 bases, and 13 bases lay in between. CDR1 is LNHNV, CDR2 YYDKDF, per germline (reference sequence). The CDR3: CATSLMGAQQFF. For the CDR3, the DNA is TGTGCCACCAGCCTCATGGGGGCCCAGCAGTTCTTC.

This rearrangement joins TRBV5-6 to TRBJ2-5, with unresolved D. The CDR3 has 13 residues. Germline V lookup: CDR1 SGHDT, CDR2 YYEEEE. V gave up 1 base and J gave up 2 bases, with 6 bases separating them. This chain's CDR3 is CASSLSIQETQYF. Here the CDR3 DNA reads TGTGCCAGCAGCTTGAGTATACAAGAGACCCAGTACTTC.

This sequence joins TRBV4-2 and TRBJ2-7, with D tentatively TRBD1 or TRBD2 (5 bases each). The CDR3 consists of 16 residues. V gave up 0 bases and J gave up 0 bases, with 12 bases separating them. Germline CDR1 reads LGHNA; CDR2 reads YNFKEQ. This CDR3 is CASSQDVGESSYEQYF. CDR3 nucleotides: TGTGCCAGCAGCCAAGATGTGGGGGAGAGCTCCTACGAGCAGTACTTC.

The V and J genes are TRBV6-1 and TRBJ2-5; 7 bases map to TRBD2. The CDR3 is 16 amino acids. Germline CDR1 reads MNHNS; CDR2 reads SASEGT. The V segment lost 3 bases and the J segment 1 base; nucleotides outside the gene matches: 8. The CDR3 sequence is CASSDYVAGLQETQYF. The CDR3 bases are TGTGCCAGCAGTGATTACGTAGCGGGCCTCCAAGAGACCCAGTACTTC.

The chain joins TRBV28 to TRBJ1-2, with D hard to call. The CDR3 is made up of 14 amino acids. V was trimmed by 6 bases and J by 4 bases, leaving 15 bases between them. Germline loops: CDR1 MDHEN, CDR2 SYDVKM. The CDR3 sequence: CASRRVEPSYGYTF. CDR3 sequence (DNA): TGTGCCAGCAGGCGTGTGGAGCCCTCCTATGGCTACACCTTC.

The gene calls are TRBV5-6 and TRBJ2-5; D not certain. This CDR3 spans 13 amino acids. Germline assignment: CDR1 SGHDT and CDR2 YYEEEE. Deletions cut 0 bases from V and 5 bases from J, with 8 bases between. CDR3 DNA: TGTGCCAGCAGCTTGGGGGTTCGTGAGACCCAGTACTTC. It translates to CASSLGVRETQYF.

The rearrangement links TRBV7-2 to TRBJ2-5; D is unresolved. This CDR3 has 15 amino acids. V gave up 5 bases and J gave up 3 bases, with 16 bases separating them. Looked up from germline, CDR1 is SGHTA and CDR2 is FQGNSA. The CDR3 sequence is CASSPDWGTEETQYF. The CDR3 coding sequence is TGTGCCAGCAGCCCCGACTGGGGTACCGAAGAGACCCAGTACTTC.

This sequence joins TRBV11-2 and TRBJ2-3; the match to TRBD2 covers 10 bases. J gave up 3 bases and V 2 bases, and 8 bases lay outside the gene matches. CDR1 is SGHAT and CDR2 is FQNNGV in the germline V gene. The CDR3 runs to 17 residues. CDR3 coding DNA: TGTGCCAGCAGCTTATGGGCTAGCGGGAGAGTAACAGATACGCAGTATTTT. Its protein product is CASSLWASGRVTDTQYF.

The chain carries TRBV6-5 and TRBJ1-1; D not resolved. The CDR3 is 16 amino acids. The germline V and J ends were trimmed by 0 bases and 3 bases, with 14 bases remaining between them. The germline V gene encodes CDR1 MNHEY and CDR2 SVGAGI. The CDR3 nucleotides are TGTGCCAGCAGTTACTCGATAAGAGACCTGGACACTGAAGCTTTCTTT. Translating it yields CASSYSIRDLDTEAFF.

The CDR3 here is CASSVDGGRANIQYF. DNA for the CDR3: TGTGCCAGCAGCGTAGACGGGGGGAGGGCGAACATTCAGTACTTC. The chain links TRBV9 to TRBJ2-4; 7 bases map to TRBD2. The CDR3 is 15 residues long. Per germline, CDR1 SGDLS and CDR2 YYNGEE. Trimming removed 0 bases from V and 7 bases from J; junction bases left unmatched: 7.